The rows below give T cell receptor beta chains drawn from one sample of a study of T cell changes during pregnancy in multiple sclerosis. The assay was immunoSEQ multiplex PCR, and TCRdb's table has in-frame clones only and misses some. The table has around 62,000 clones, 91% seen once. Source: CD4+ T cells from peripheral blood mononuclear cells, taken in the first trimester of pregnancy. These receptors came from a female donor with multiple sclerosis, enrolled in a pregnancy study. Each CDR3 is given with its conserved first and last residue. The D gene is left open where the match is weak. Clone size is stated in some rows and not others, as once, few, many or a class when expanded.

DNA: TGTGCCAGCAGTCCGAGGCAGGGTGTGGGCAAAAACATTCAGTACTTC
CDR3: CASSPRQGVGKNIQYF
D: NA
J: TRBJ2-4
V: TRBV27
size: NA

DNA: TGCGCCAGCAGCCTGGGGACTAGCGGGGATACAGATACGCAGTATTTT
CDR3: CASSLGTSGDTDTQYF
D: TRBD2
J: TRBJ2-3
V: TRBV5-1
size: NA

DNA: TGCGCCAGCAGCCGGAGGACTGGGGTACCCGGGGAGCTGTTTTTT
CDR3: CASSRRTGVPGELFF
D: NA
J: TRBJ2-2
V: TRBV4-3
size: NA

DNA: TGTGCCAGCAGCGTAGGCGTTTCTGGAAACACCATATATTTT
CDR3: CASSVGVSGNTIYF
D: NA
J: TRBJ1-3
V: TRBV9
size: NA

DNA: TGTGCCAGCAGCTCTTACCAGGGGACGAGCAATCAGCCCCAGCATTTT
CDR3: CASSSYQGTSNQPQHF
D: NA
J: TRBJ1-5
V: TRBV5-4
size: once

DNA: TGTGCCAGCAGCCTCGGACTAGCGGGGGGGTTATTGAATGAGCAGTTCTTC
CDR3: CASSLGLAGGLLNEQFF
D: TRBD2
J: TRBJ2-1
V: TRBV11-2
size: NA

DNA: TGTGCCAGCAGCACCGGGACAGGGGGCTTTATCACTGAAGCTTTCTTT
CDR3: CASSTGTGGFITEAFF
D: TRBD1
J: TRBJ1-1
V: TRBV7-2
size: NA

DNA: TGTGCCAGCAGTGTGGGACAAAGAAATTCACCCCTCCACTTT
CDR3: CASSVGQRNSPLHF
D: NA
J: TRBJ1-6
V: TRBV2
size: NA

DNA: TGTGCCAGTAGGGACAGGGACACTGAAGCTTTCTTT
CDR3: CASRDRDTEAFF
D: TRBD1
J: TRBJ1-1
V: TRBV19
size: few

DNA: TGCGCCAGCAGCTTGGGGAAAACAGGGGCCGTCTACAATGAGCAGTTCTTC
CDR3: CASSLGKTGAVYNEQFF
D: TRBD1
J: TRBJ2-1
V: TRBV5-1
size: NA

DNA: TGTGCCAGCAGCGCAGAGGGGAGGGCACGCGACGAGCAGTACTTC
CDR3: CASSAEGRARDEQYF
D: TRBD2
J: TRBJ2-7
V: TRBV9
size: NA

DNA: TGTGCCAGCAGCCAAATGTCAGGGGAAAACATTCAGTACTTC
CDR3: CASSQMSGENIQYF
D: NA
J: TRBJ2-4
V: TRBV5-4
size: NA

DNA: TGTGCCACCAGCAGAGACAAGGGGGACACTGAAGCTTTCTTT
CDR3: CATSRDKGDTEAFF
D: NA
J: TRBJ1-1
V: TRBV15
size: NA

DNA: TGTGCCAGCAGTGGGGTCAGGGGATGGCAGCCCCAGCATTTT
CDR3: CASSGVRGWQPQHF
D: NA
J: TRBJ1-5
V: TRBV2
size: NA

DNA: TGTGCCAGCGGACTAGTCGGGAGAGAGACCCAGTACTTC
CDR3: CASGLVGRETQYF
D: NA
J: TRBJ2-5
V: TRBV21-1
size: NA

DNA: TGTGCCAGCAGCCAAGAATTTCCGGGGGGCTCTCAAGAGACCCAGTACTTC
CDR3: CASSQEFPGGSQETQYF
D: NA
J: TRBJ2-5
V: TRBV4-2
size: NA

DNA: TGTGCCAGCAGTTCAGGACAGGGACGAACCTACAATGAGCAGTTCTTC
CDR3: CASSSGQGRTYNEQFF
D: TRBD1
J: TRBJ2-1
V: TRBV5-4
size: NA

DNA: TGTGCCAGCAGCCCGGGGGGGGGCTCCTACGAGCAGTACTTC
CDR3: CASSPGGGSYEQYF
D: TRBD2
J: TRBJ2-7
V: TRBV5-4
size: NA

DNA: TGTGCCAGCAGCCCCGGGGGGGACTACGAGCAGTACTTC
CDR3: CASSPGGDYEQYF
D: TRBD2
J: TRBJ2-7
V: TRBV7-9
size: NA

DNA: TGTGCCAGCAGCTTGGGTCGAATGGCGGGGGGCACCAATGAGCAGTTCTTC
CDR3: CASSLGRMAGGTNEQFF
D: TRBD2
J: TRBJ2-1
V: TRBV7-3
size: NA

DNA: TGTGCCAGTACACAGGGGGGCACTGAAGCTTTCTTT
CDR3: CASTQGGTEAFF
D: TRBD1
J: TRBJ1-1
V: TRBV19
size: NA

DNA: TGTGCCAGCAGCGGGGACACGGAGCGGAATGAGCAGTTCTTC
CDR3: CASSGDTERNEQFF
D: NA
J: TRBJ2-1
V: TRBV9
size: NA

DNA: TGTGCCAGCAGTATTTCGTCCACCGGGACAGGAGGCTACACCTTC
CDR3: CASSISSTGTGGYTF
D: TRBD1
J: TRBJ1-2
V: TRBV19
size: NA

DNA: TGTGCCAGCAGCCAAGGGACAGCAGACTACCAAGAGACCCAGTACTTC
CDR3: CASSQGTADYQETQYF
D: NA
J: TRBJ2-5
V: TRBV4-2
size: NA

DNA: TGCGCCAGCAGTTCCGAGGTAGGGGTAGGGGGCAATCAGCCCCAGCATTTT
CDR3: CASSSEVGVGGNQPQHF
D: NA
J: TRBJ1-5
V: TRBV23-1
size: NA

DNA: TGTGCCAGCACCGAGGGAGGGGATTTCGCTGAAGCTTTCTTT
CDR3: CASTEGGDFAEAFF
D: NA
J: TRBJ1-1
V: TRBV7-9
size: NA

DNA: TGTGCCAGCACCTCCTGGTCCAGGGCTCCTAATGAAAAACTGTTTTTT
CDR3: CASTSWSRAPNEKLFF
D: NA
J: TRBJ1-4
V: TRBV7-9
size: NA

DNA: TGTGCCAGCAGCTTGAGCAGTTTAGCAGGGATCTGGGCCAAAAACATTCAGTACTTC
CDR3: CASSLSSLAGIWAKNIQYF
D: NA
J: TRBJ2-4
V: TRBV5-4
size: NA

DNA: TGCAGCGTTGATTGGGCCTCCGGGGAGCTGTTTTTT
CDR3: CSVDWASGELFF
D: NA
J: TRBJ2-2
V: TRBV29-1
size: NA

DNA: TGTGCCAGTAGTATATCGCTCATGGGGCATGGCTACACCTTC
CDR3: CASSISLMGHGYTF
D: NA
J: TRBJ1-2
V: TRBV19
size: once

DNA: TGCGCCAGCAGCTTGCAGGGGACTAATGAAAAACTGTTTTTT
CDR3: CASSLQGTNEKLFF
D: NA
J: TRBJ1-4
V: TRBV5-1
size: NA

DNA: TGTGCCAGCATCCAGGTCGGCGTCGGCACAGATACGCAGTATTTT
CDR3: CASIQVGVGTDTQYF
D: NA
J: TRBJ2-3
V: TRBV6-6
size: NA

DNA: TGTGCCAGCAGCTTCGCCAGGGCCTACAATGAGCAGTTCTTC
CDR3: CASSFARAYNEQFF
D: NA
J: TRBJ2-1
V: TRBV7-2
size: NA

DNA: TGTGCCAGCAGAGGGACAGGGGTCTACGAGCAGTACTTC
CDR3: CASRGTGVYEQYF
D: TRBD1
J: TRBJ2-7
V: TRBV25-1
size: NA

DNA: TGTGCCAGCAGCTCAGGTCTACGGTCCAGATTTCCGAACACCGGGGAGCTGTTTTTT
CDR3: CASSSGLRSRFPNTGELFF
D: NA
J: TRBJ2-2
V: TRBV9
size: NA

DNA: TGTGCCAGCACTAGGACAGGGAGCTCCTACGAGCAGTACTTC
CDR3: CASTRTGSSYEQYF
D: TRBD1
J: TRBJ2-7
V: TRBV6-1
size: NA

DNA: TGTGCCAGCAGTCCCCTAGGGCGGGGGGGCAACACCGGGGAGCTGTTTTTT
CDR3: CASSPLGRGGNTGELFF
D: TRBD2
J: TRBJ2-2
V: TRBV27
size: NA

DNA: TGCAGCGTTGCTGGCAGGGTTTCCTATGGCTACACCTTC
CDR3: CSVAGRVSYGYTF
D: NA
J: TRBJ1-2
V: TRBV29-1
size: NA

DNA: TGTGCCAGCAGCCAATCGGGACTAGCGTTCGAGCAGTACTTC
CDR3: CASSQSGLAFEQYF
D: TRBD2
J: TRBJ2-7
V: TRBV7-9
size: NA

DNA: TGTGCCAGCAGCGCCGGGGGGTACGAGCAGTACTTC
CDR3: CASSAGGYEQYF
D: TRBD2
J: TRBJ2-7
V: TRBV9
size: NA

DNA: TGTGCCAGCAGCTTACACCTCGCCAGGCGAGAGACCCAGTACTTC
CDR3: CASSLHLARRETQYF
D: NA
J: TRBJ2-5
V: TRBV11-2
size: NA

DNA: TGTGCCAGCAGCTTAGGGGGAGGTGGGGCCAACGTCCTGACTTTC
CDR3: CASSLGGGGANVLTF
D: NA
J: TRBJ2-6
V: TRBV7-2
size: NA

DNA: TGTGCCAGCAGTCAAGGGGGGGGAAGGGAAAAACTGTTTTTT
CDR3: CASSQGGGREKLFF
D: NA
J: TRBJ1-4
V: TRBV6-1
size: NA

DNA: TGCGCCAGCAGCTTGGAGGCAGGGAGGACTCAGCCCCAGCATTTT
CDR3: CASSLEAGRTQPQHF
D: NA
J: TRBJ1-5
V: TRBV5-1
size: NA

DNA: TGTGCCAGCAGCGGCTTTAAAAGTGACACTGAAGCTTTCTTT
CDR3: CASSGFKSDTEAFF
D: NA
J: TRBJ1-1
V: TRBV7-2
size: NA

DNA: TGTGCCAGCAGCAATACAGATGGCTACACCTTC
CDR3: CASSNTDGYTF
D: NA
J: TRBJ1-2
V: TRBV28
size: NA

DNA: TGTGCCAGCTCACGGGACAGGGAAACTGGCTACACCTTC
CDR3: CASSRDRETGYTF
D: TRBD1
J: TRBJ1-2
V: TRBV18
size: NA

DNA: TGCGCCAGCAGCTTGGTCAGTGGCCTTCACGAGCAGTACTTC
CDR3: CASSLVSGLHEQYF
D: NA
J: TRBJ2-7
V: TRBV5-1
size: NA

DNA: TGTGCCAGCAGCCCAGGGACAGGGATCTACTACGAGCAGTACTTC
CDR3: CASSPGTGIYYEQYF
D: TRBD1
J: TRBJ2-7
V: TRBV4-2
size: NA

DNA: TGTGCCAGCAGCCCTAGCGGGCCGGATCAGCCCCAGCATTTT
CDR3: CASSPSGPDQPQHF
D: NA
J: TRBJ1-5
V: TRBV7-2
size: NA

DNA: TGTGCCAGCAGCTTAGATCCCGTTTACAATGAGCAGTTCTTC
CDR3: CASSLDPVYNEQFF
D: NA
J: TRBJ2-1
V: TRBV11-3
size: NA

DNA: TGTGCCAGCCATAGAAGAACAGGGTTTGCGTCCTACGAGCAGTACTTC
CDR3: CASHRRTGFASYEQYF
D: NA
J: TRBJ2-7
V: TRBV2
size: NA

DNA: TGTGCCAGCAGCCGAGGGACAGTCTATGGCTACACCTTC
CDR3: CASSRGTVYGYTF
D: TRBD1
J: TRBJ1-2
V: TRBV7-9
size: NA

DNA: TGTGCCAGCAGTCCCATACGGGGGGAAAAACTGTTTTTT
CDR3: CASSPIRGEKLFF
D: NA
J: TRBJ1-4
V: TRBV27
size: NA

DNA: TGTGCCAGCACCCTTGGCGGGGGGGCTGTAGATACGCAGTATTTT
CDR3: CASTLGGGAVDTQYF
D: TRBD2
J: TRBJ2-3
V: TRBV14
size: NA

DNA: TGTGCCAGCAGCTTGTCGTTGTACAGGGGGCGAGGAACTGAAGCTTTCTTT
CDR3: CASSLSLYRGRGTEAFF
D: TRBD1
J: TRBJ1-1
V: TRBV5-6
size: NA

DNA: TGTGCCAGCAGCCAATTGCAGGCGGGGGTCGAGGAGCAGTACTTC
CDR3: CASSQLQAGVEEQYF
D: TRBD2
J: TRBJ2-7
V: TRBV4-2
size: NA

DNA: TGTGCCAGTAGTATAGACGGGACAGGGTCGAACTATGGCTACACCTTC
CDR3: CASSIDGTGSNYGYTF
D: TRBD1
J: TRBJ1-2
V: TRBV19
size: NA

DNA: TGTGCCAGCAGCGTAGGGGGGACAGGAATCTACGAGCAGTACTTC
CDR3: CASSVGGTGIYEQYF
D: TRBD1
J: TRBJ2-7
V: TRBV9
size: NA